This is a list of T cell receptor beta chains from one sample in a study of shared clonotypes between healthy human individuals. Data came from immunoSEQ multiplex PCR; TCRdb stores just in-frame clones and leaves some out. Here the sample spans about 2.4 million clones, more than 85% being singletons. The source material was naive CD4+ T cells from PBMCs. The receptors were gathered from a man aged 18 to 30 in good health. Some clones in this sample may be carry-over from other donors' samples. CDR3s include the opening cysteine and the closing phenylalanine or tryptophan. A D gene is named only where the DNA matches it firmly. Not all rows give a size; the values are once, few, many and, for expanded clones, a class.

v_gene	j_gene	d_gene	abundance	len	CDR3aa	CDR3nt
TRBV6-5	TRBJ1-1	.	.	16	CASSYSRRGSNTEAFF	TGTGCCAGCAGTTACTCGAGGAGGGGCTCGAACACTGAAGCTTTCTTT
TRBV14	TRBJ2-1	.	.	13	CASSQGSVNEQFF	TGTGCCAGCAGCCAAGGATCAGTGAATGAGCAGTTCTTC
TRBV11-2	TRBJ2-7	.	.	15	CASSLSSTDPYEQYF	TGTGCCAGCAGCTTATCAAGCACAGACCCCTACGAGCAGTACTTC
TRBV9	TRBJ1-3	.	.	14	CASSAQGHRNTIYF	TGTGCCAGCAGCGCACAGGGTCATCGAAACACCATATATTTT
TRBV5-5	TRBJ2-7	TRBD1	.	14	CASSPGTGGGRSYF	TGTGCCAGCAGCCCCGGGACAGGGGGCGGAAGGTCGTACTTC
TRBV11-1	TRBJ2-7	TRBD1	.	17	CASSLVWTGDPRDEQYF	TGTGCCAGCAGCTTAGTGTGGACAGGGGACCCGCGAGACGAGCAGTACTTC
TRBV27	TRBJ2-7	.	.	17	CASSPPLGADFSYEQYF	TGTGCCAGCAGCCCCCCTTTGGGAGCGGACTTCTCCTACGAGCAGTACTTC
TRBV19	TRBJ2-1	.	once	12	CASSIVGGEQFF	TGTGCCAGTAGTATAGTTGGAGGTGAGCAGTTCTTC
TRBV6-5	TRBJ2-7	.	.	15	CASSYGRVLSHEQYF	TGTGCCAGCAGTTATGGACGAGTCCTCTCCCACGAGCAGTACTTC
TRBV27	TRBJ1-5	.	.	13	CASSLNLGQPQHF	TGTGCCAGCAGTTTAAACCTAGGCCAGCCCCAGCATTTT
TRBV19	TRBJ1-2	TRBD1	.	14	CASSNAGTEYGYTF	TGTGCCAGTAGTAATGCCGGGACAGAATATGGCTACACCTTC
TRBV11-2	TRBJ2-7	.	.	15	CASSLSSVSSYEQYF	TGTGCCAGCAGCTTATCTTCGGTAAGCTCCTACGAGCAGTACTTC
TRBV28	TRBJ2-5	.	.	13	CASSLVQQETQYF	TGTGCCAGCAGTTTGGTACAGCAAGAGACCCAGTACTTC
TRBV6-5	TRBJ1-6	.	.	15	CASRRQGQPPSPLHF	TGTGCCAGCAGACGTCAGGGGCAGCCACCTTCACCCCTCCACTTT
TRBV11-3	TRBJ2-5	.	.	14	CASSRDRYQETQYF	TGTGCCAGCAGCAGAGACAGATACCAAGAGACCCAGTACTTC
TRBV6-1	TRBJ1-2	.	.	13	CASSEGSGYGYTF	TGTGCCAGCAGTGAAGGTTCCGGGTATGGCTACACCTTC
TRBV7-9	TRBJ1-2	TRBD1	few	15	CASSLAGQGTIGYTF	TGTGCCAGCAGCTTAGCAGGACAGGGGACCATCGGCTACACCTTC
TRBV18	TRBJ2-7	.	.	15	CASSPPSRETYEQYF	TGTGCCAGCTCACCCCCCAGCAGGGAAACCTACGAGCAGTACTTC
TRBV10-1	TRBJ2-3	TRBD2	.	16	CASSDLREGGTDTQYF	TGCGCCAGCAGTGATCTGCGGGAGGGAGGCACAGATACGCAGTATTTT
TRBV5-1	TRBJ2-7	.	.	14	CASSLTGESYEQYF	TGCGCCAGCAGCTTGACGGGGGAGTCCTACGAGCAGTACTTC
TRBV6-1	TRBJ1-2	TRBD1	once	15	CASSEWPGGYYGYTF	TGTGCCAGCAGTGAATGGCCAGGGGGGTACTATGGCTACACCTTC
TRBV6-5	TRBJ2-7	TRBD2	.	15	CASSPPGLAGVIQYF	TGTGCCAGCAGCCCCCCGGGACTAGCGGGAGTAATACAATACTTC
TRBV9	TRBJ1-4	.	.	12	CASSGDREKLFF	TGTGCCAGCAGCGGTGATCGTGAAAAACTGTTTTTT
TRBV11-2	TRBJ2-7	.	.	16	CASSLEGTGLSYEQYF	TGTGCCAGCAGCTTAGAGGGTACAGGGCTCTCCTACGAGCAGTACTTC
TRBV28	TRBJ2-5	.	.	11	CASRGGETQYF	TGTGCCAGCAGGGGCGGAGAGACCCAGTACTTC
TRBV15	TRBJ2-7	.	once	15	CATSTRAVGTYEQYF	TGTGCCACCAGCACCCGGGCTGTGGGAACCTACGAGCAGTACTTC
TRBV9	TRBJ2-4	.	.	16	CASSPLPLAGKNIQYF	TGTGCCAGCAGCCCCTTACCACTAGCAGGTAAAAACATTCAGTACTTC
TRBV2	TRBJ2-5	TRBD1	.	15	CASRTNRGTGGTQYF	TGTGCCAGCAGGACCAACAGGGGGACAGGGGGGACCCAGTACTTC
TRBV19	TRBJ1-1	TRBD1	.	14	CASNMDRRGTEAFF	TGTGCCAGTAATATGGACAGGAGGGGGACTGAAGCTTTCTTT
TRBV30	TRBJ2-3	.	.	14	CAWAQGLSTDTQYF	TGTGCCTGGGCCCAGGGGTTAAGCACAGATACGCAGTATTTT
TRBV29-1	TRBJ2-5	TRBD1	.	16	CSVEDRRDRGLETQYF	TGCAGCGTTGAAGATCGGCGGGACAGGGGGCTGGAGACCCAGTACTTC
TRBV10-1	TRBJ2-3	.	.	14	CASSGTSGTDTQYF	TGCGCCAGCAGTGGGACCTCCGGCACAGATACGCAGTATTTT
TRBV25-1	TRBJ2-7	.	.	15	CASSLGGARRDEQYF	TGTGCCAGCAGCCTGGGGGGCGCGAGGAGGGACGAGCAGTACTTC
TRBV5-1	TRBJ2-5	TRBD2	.	16	CASSGGGLAGGETQYF	TGCGCCAGCAGCGGAGGGGGGCTAGCGGGAGGAGAGACCCAGTACTTC
TRBV28	TRBJ2-7	TRBD2	.	15	CASRDSGLAGHEQYF	TGTGCCAGCAGGGACTCGGGACTAGCGGGCCACGAGCAGTACTTC
TRBV4-1	TRBJ1-5	.	.	15	CASSQSRATNQPQHF	TGCGCCAGCAGCCAATCGAGGGCTACCAATCAGCCCCAGCATTTT
TRBV18	TRBJ1-4	.	.	15	CASSGTATGNEKLFF	TGTGCCAGCTCAGGGACTGCCACCGGGAATGAAAAACTGTTTTTT
TRBV6-1	TRBJ1-2	.	.	11	CASTTGLSYTF	TGTGCCAGCACTACAGGGCTGAGCTACACCTTC
TRBV6-6	TRBJ1-1	.	once	15	CASSYFTGASTEAFF	TGTGCCAGCAGTTACTTTACGGGGGCGAGCACTGAAGCTTTCTTT
TRBV12-5	TRBJ2-1	.	.	15	CASGLVGSVTGEQFF	TGTGCTAGTGGTTTGGTAGGGTCAGTCACAGGTGAGCAGTTCTTC
TRBV7-3	TRBJ2-1	TRBD2	.	16	CASSLTGLAGVNEQFF	TGTGCCAGCAGCTTAACGGGACTAGCGGGAGTCAATGAGCAGTTCTTC
TRBV7-2	TRBJ2-1	.	.	13	CASSPRPDNEQFF	TGTGCCAGCAGCCCGAGACCCGACAATGAGCAGTTCTTC
TRBV14	TRBJ2-1	.	.	13	CASSQVRMGEQFF	TGTGCCAGCAGCCAAGTGAGGATGGGTGAGCAGTTCTTC
TRBV5-1	TRBJ1-5	.	.	13	CASSQGLGEPQHF	TGCGCCAGCAGCCAGGGCCTAGGGGAGCCCCAGCATTTT
TRBV7-6	TRBJ2-1	.	.	17	CASSLLGGGVAYNEQFF	TGTGCCAGCAGCCTCCTAGGGGGCGGGGTTGCCTACAATGAGCAGTTCTTC
TRBV4-1	TRBJ2-7	.	.	16	CASSQDLVLSVYEQYF	TGCGCCAGCAGCCAAGACCTAGTGTTAAGCGTCTACGAGCAGTACTTC
TRBV13	TRBJ1-3	.	.	16	CASSYLGQGDGNTIYF	TGTGCCAGCAGCTACCTGGGGCAGGGAGATGGAAACACCATATATTTT
TRBV11-1	TRBJ2-3	TRBD2	.	16	CASSLRLAGVTDTQYF	TGTGCCAGCAGCTTAAGGCTAGCGGGAGTCACAGATACGCAGTATTTT